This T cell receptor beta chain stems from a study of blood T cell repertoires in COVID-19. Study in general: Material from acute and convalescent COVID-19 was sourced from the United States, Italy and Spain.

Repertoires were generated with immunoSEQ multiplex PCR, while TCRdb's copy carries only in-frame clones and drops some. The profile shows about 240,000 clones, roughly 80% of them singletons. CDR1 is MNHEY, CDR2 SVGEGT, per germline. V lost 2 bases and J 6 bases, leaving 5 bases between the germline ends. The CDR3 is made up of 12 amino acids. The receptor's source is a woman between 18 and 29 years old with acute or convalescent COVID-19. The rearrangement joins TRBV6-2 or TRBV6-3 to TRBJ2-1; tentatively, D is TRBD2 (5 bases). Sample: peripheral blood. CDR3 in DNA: TGTGCCAGCAGTTACGGGAGCAATGAGCAGTTCTTC. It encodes CASSYGSNEQFF.